This T cell receptor beta chain was sequenced for a study of response to subunit inactivated influenza vaccine. Germline CDR1 is MNHNS and CDR2 is SASEGT. The CDR3 extends over 14 amino acids. The ends were cut back, 11 bases at V and 0 bases at J, with 16 bases in the middle. Study-level points and caveats: The authors put forward the suggestion that each seasonal influenza vaccination may bring in only a limited number of new T cells.

Via MiXCR, TCRdb re-called the RT-PCR reads, giving one row per CDR3 protein. Of roughly 570,000 distinct CDR3 sequences listed, 13% are singletons. Worth noting for this clonotype: Antigen: not known.

The sequences come from PBMCs from blood, collected more than 35 days after vaccination. The chain couples TRBV6-1 to TRBJ1-2, with D maybe TRBD1 (5 bases). This TCR was recovered from a man in his fifties who received an inactivated influenza vaccine. This CDR3 is CAGFSGGSNYGYTF. DNA for the CDR3: TGTGCCGGTTTCTCCGGGGGGTCTAACTATGGCTACACCTTC.